This T cell receptor beta chain appears in the sequencing data of a study of blood T cell repertoires in COVID-19. J lost 6 bases, V lost 6 bases, and 7 bases had no gene match. This CDR3 contains 13 residues. Germline CDR1 is MNHEY and CDR2 is SVGAGI. Authors' analysis steps: Estimated nucleated cell counts came from reference gene primer amplification. The data were produced by immunoSEQ multiplex PCR, yet TCRdb's version contains in-frame clones alone and is incomplete. That table is the source of V, J and clone size, and D and trimming were worked out from the DNA. Altogether about 150,000 clones are present, under 85% being singletons, with the ten largest covering about 3.8%.

The chain links TRBV6-5 to TRBJ1-2; the match to TRBD1 covers 7 bases. The receptor's source is a woman over 75 with acute or convalescent COVID-19. Sequencing input: peripheral blood. The CDR3 DNA is TGTGCCAGCAGACGACAGGGAGCGCATGGCTACACCTTC. It codes for CASRRQGAHGYTF.